The 24 T cell receptor beta chains listed next were all sequenced from one sample in a study of shared clonotypes between healthy human individuals. Here immunoSEQ multiplex PCR was the method, and the copy in TCRdb shows in-frame clones only, minus some. Found here are 550,000 to 850,000 clones, around 77% of them singletons; the top ten hold about 1.7%. Sequencing input: memory CD4+ T cells sorted from blood. Subset meaning: CD45RA-negative fraction. The receptors shown here come from a woman aged 25 to 39 in good health.

The gene calls are TRBV19 and TRBJ2-3; 7 bases align to TRBD2. The length of the CDR3 is 12 residues. Per the germline V gene, CDR1 is LNHDA and CDR2 is SQIVND (reference sequence). The V and J ends lost 6 bases and 6 bases, in that order; junction bases with no gene match: 3. In DNA form, the CDR3 reads TGTGCCAGTAGAGGTAGCGGGGATACGCAGTATTTT. It encodes CASRGSGDTQYF.

Comments on this clone: The same CDR3 arises from other DNA sequences in this sample as well. The chain is built from TRBV27 and TRBJ2-3, with 7 bases aligning to TRBD1. With 5 bases clipped from V and 0 bases from J, the junction kept 5 bases outside the gene matches. There are 15 residues in the CDR3. Looked up from germline, CDR1 is MNHEY and CDR2 is SMNVEV (reference sequence). CDR3 nucleotide sequence: TGTGCCAGCAGTCCCCGGACAGGAAGCACAGATACGCAGTATTTT. Its translation: CASSPRTGSTDTQYF.

The J gene is TRBJ2-2, the V gene TRBV5-1; a weak D match, TRBD2 (5 bases). V was pared by 4 bases and J by 9 bases, with 16 bases between. Germline V gene sequence: CDR1 SGHRS, CDR2 YFSETQ. This CDR3 is 14 amino acids long. The CDR3 spells CASSPQSASRELFF. The CDR3 DNA reads TGCGCCAGCAGCCCCCAAAGTGCTAGCCGGGAGCTGTTTTTT.

The chain recombines TRBV2 with TRBJ2-3, with unresolved D. CDR1 is SNHLY, CDR2 FYNNEI, per germline. The V gene lost 5 bases and the J gene lost 2 bases, with 8 bases spanning the gap. The CDR3 is 13 amino acids. The CDR3 DNA follows: TGTGCCAGCAGTATTCTAAACACAGATACGCAGTATTTT. Its translation: CASSILNTDTQYF.

This clone was seen more than once but under ten times. The chain is built from TRBV11-1 and TRBJ2-5, with D perhaps matching TRBD1 or TRBD2 (6 bases each). The ends were cut back, 2 bases at V and 2 bases at J, with 15 bases in the middle. The CDR3 sequence is 16 residues long. The V gene's germline CDR1 is SGHAT and CDR2 FQDESV (reference sequence). The CDR3 DNA reads as TGTGCCAGCAGCTTACTCGCGGGAAGGGGGCAAGAGACCCAGTACTTC. Translating gives CASSLLAGRGQETQYF.

The rearrangement links TRBV29-1 to TRBJ2-5; D possibly corresponds to TRBD1 (5 bases). The J call may be wrong; the DNA end is better matched by TRBJ2-7. CDR1 SQVTM and CDR2 ANQGSEA come from the germline V gene. This CDR3 comprises 12 residues. The CDR3 reads CSVVQQDYEQYF. CDR3 nucleotides: TGCAGCGTTGTGCAACAGGACTACGAGCAGTACTTC.

This chain connects TRBV7-9 to TRBJ2-7; tentatively, D is TRBD2 (5 bases). The germline V and J ends were trimmed by 6 bases and 6 bases, with 18 bases remaining between them. Germline V gene data show CDR1 as SEHNR and CDR2 as FQNEAQ (reference sequence). This CDR3 region has 14 residues. CDR3 nucleotide sequence: TGTGCCAGCAGTAAAGGACTTGCCCCAGGCGAGCAGTACTTC. Residues: CASSKGLAPGEQYF.

This clone was picked up one time. The chain recombines TRBV5-1 with TRBJ2-5; tentative D call: TRBD2 (6 bases). The germline V and J ends were trimmed by 7 bases and 5 bases, with 18 bases remaining between them. Looked up from germline, CDR1 is SGHRS and CDR2 is YFSETQ. The CDR3 is 14 residues long. This chain's CDR3 is CASGGALLGETQYF. CDR3 in DNA: TGCGCCAGCGGAGGGGCCCTCCTGGGGGAGACCCAGTACTTC.

This clone was detected only once. The rearrangement joins TRBV19 to TRBJ2-7; TRBD1 matches 10 bases. With V trimmed by 5 bases and J by 3 bases, 10 bases remained unmatched. This CDR3 is 16 amino acids long. The germline CDR1 and CDR2 sequences are LNHDA and SQIVND (reference sequence). DNA of the CDR3: TGTGCCAGTAGTCCCTACTCGGGACAGGGGATCTACGAGCAGTACTTC. This sequence encodes CASSPYSGQGIYEQYF.

The chain recombines TRBV25-1 with TRBJ1-5; 8 nucleotides line up with TRBD1. V lost 6 bases, J lost 6 bases, and 4 bases stayed unmatched. CDR1 is MGHDK and CDR2 is SYGVNS in the germline V gene. This CDR3 comprises 13 residues. The CDR3: CASRDRDGQPQHF. Here the CDR3 DNA reads TGTGCCAGCAGGGACAGGGACGGTCAGCCCCAGCATTTT.

The rearrangement joins TRBV18 to TRBJ1-1, with 7 nucleotides matching TRBD1. Germline CDR1 reads KGHSH; CDR2 reads LQKENI. The V gene end was trimmed by 2 bases and the J gene end by 1 base; junction bases not matched to a gene: 10. The CDR3 consists of 17 residues. In nucleotides, the CDR3 is TGTGCCAGCTCACCAAGGCTAACTACAGGGGCGAACACTGAAGCTTTCTTT. Residues: CASSPRLTTGANTEAFF.

The chain links TRBV6-1 to TRBJ2-7; D may be TRBD1 or TRBD2 (6 bases each). Germline assignment: CDR1 MNHNS and CDR2 SASEGT. CDR3 length: 12 amino acids. Trimming left V 8 bases short and J 5 bases short, with 13 bases between. CDR3 amino acids: CASGQGRNEQYF. CDR3 DNA sequence: TGTGCCAGCGGTCAGGGGAGGAACGAGCAGTACTTC.

The V and J genes are TRBV30 and TRBJ2-7; 8 bases agree with TRBD2. Germline-derived CDR1 and CDR2 are GTSNPN and SVGIG (reference sequence). The CDR3 runs to 14 residues. J was trimmed by 3 bases and V by 5 bases; bases with no gene match: 9. The CDR3 nucleotides are TGTGCCTGGGACCTCAGCGGGGGAGGCTACGAGCAGTACTTC. Translated, it gives CAWDLSGGGYEQYF.

The rearrangement uses TRBV6-5 and TRBJ2-5, with 7 positions matching TRBD1. V gave up 0 bases and J gave up 5 bases; unmatched junction bases: 6. In germline, CDR1 is MNHEY, CDR2 SVGAGI. This CDR3 is 15 amino acids long. The CDR3 DNA reads TGTGCCAGCAGTTACTCGATGCAGGGGGTTGAGACCCAGTACTTC. It yields the protein CASSYSMQGVETQYF.

This chain uses TRBV6-1 with TRBJ2-1; 8 nucleotides line up with TRBD1. The CDR3 has 14 residues. The germline V gene encodes CDR1 MNHNS and CDR2 SASEGT. Losses at the gene ends were 8 bases for V and 6 bases for J; bases not matched to a gene: 9. DNA for the CDR3: TGTGCCAGCGTAAGACAGGGGTTTGGCAATGAGCAGTTCTTC. It codes for CASVRQGFGNEQFF.

A word on this clone: This sample includes further DNA sequences coding for the same CDR3. The V call is TRBV18, the J call TRBJ2-7, with D tentatively TRBD2 (5 bases). The V gene's germline CDR1 is KGHSH and CDR2 LQKENI. Trimming removed 4 bases at V and 1 base at J, with 11 bases between. The CDR3 consists of 14 residues. The CDR3 DNA reads as TGTGCCAGCTCACGCGACACTAGTTCCTACGAGCAGTACTTC. This codes for CASSRDTSSYEQYF.

The chain couples TRBV18 to TRBJ1-5, with 8 nucleotides matching TRBD1. This CDR3 region has 17 residues. J lost 6 bases, V lost 3 bases, and 13 bases had no gene match. Germline V gene lookup returns CDR1 KGHSH and CDR2 LQKENI. This CDR3 is CASSPNSGQGAFQPQHF. Written as DNA, the CDR3 is TGTGCCAGCTCACCGAATTCCGGCCAGGGGGCTTTTCAGCCCCAGCATTTT.

The rearrangement joins TRBV2 to TRBJ2-1; 13 bases align to TRBD2. The CDR3 extends over 15 amino acids. After removal of 6 bases from V and 10 bases from J, the junction contained 9 bases not matched to a gene. CDR1 and CDR2 from the germline V gene are SNHLY and FYNNEI. CDR3 loop: CASRSGLAGVREQFF. CDR3 sequence (DNA): TGTGCCAGCAGGTCCGGACTAGCGGGAGTAAGGGAGCAGTTCTTC. The variable domain in full, with the rest retrieved from reference TRBV2 and TRBJ2-1, is EPEVTQTPSHQVTQMGQEVILRCVPISNHLYFYWYRQILGQKVEFLVSFYNNEISEKSEIFDDQFSVERPDGSNFTLKIRSTKLEDSAMYFCASRSGLAGVREQFFGPGTRLTVL.

This clone has a handful of counts. Other DNA sequences within the sample encode an identical CDR3. V and J are TRBV18 and TRBJ1-1; 7 positions match TRBD1. V lost 2 bases to trimming and J lost 1 base; unmatched junction nucleotides: 1. The CDR3 contains 14 residues. Per the germline V gene, CDR1 is KGHSH and CDR2 is LQKENI. The CDR3, as DNA: TGTGCCAGCTCACCATCAGGGGGGAACACTGAAGCTTTCTTT. Translated, it gives CASSPSGGNTEAFF.

J is TRBJ2-3 and V is TRBV28; TRBD1 might be the D (6 bases). With 3 bases removed from V and 3 bases from J, the gap between germline ends came to 13 bases. There are 15 residues in the CDR3. Germline V lookup: CDR1 MDHEN, CDR2 SYDVKM. Written as DNA, the CDR3 is TGTGCCAGCAGTTTTGACAGGAGATTAACAGATACGCAGTATTTT. Encoded protein: CASSFDRRLTDTQYF.

The chain uses TRBV7-2 and TRBJ2-7; possibly TRBD1 for D (6 bases). The V end lost 5 bases, the J end lost 0 bases, and 14 bases lay between the germline ends. This CDR3 is built from 15 residues. The germline V gene encodes CDR1 SGHTA and CDR2 FQGNSA. As DNA, the CDR3 is TGTGCCAGCAGCACCCGACAGGTCAGCTCCTACGAGCAGTACTTC. This encodes CASSTRQVSSYEQYF.

This clone was seen more than once but under ten times. Here the CDR3 DNA reads TGTGCCAGCAGTTTCTTAGGGGGGTCTGAAGCTTTCTTT. Amino acids: CASSFLGGSEAFF. The V gene is TRBV6-5, the J gene TRBJ1-1; the D gene is possibly TRBD1 (6 bases). The CDR3 is made up of 13 amino acids. In germline, CDR1 is MNHEY, CDR2 SVGAGI. Between the trimmed V and J ends, which lost 4 bases and 6 bases, there was a span of 12 bases.

The J gene is TRBJ1-1, the V gene TRBV19, with D unclear. V was cut by 7 bases and J by 7 bases, with 19 bases left in between. Germline V gene lookup returns CDR1 LNHDA and CDR2 SQIVND (reference sequence). The CDR3 has 14 amino acids. The CDR3, as DNA: TGTGCCAGTACCTCTCTGGGCCCCCTAAGTGAAGCTTTCTTT. This translates into CASTSLGPLSEAFF.

This chain uses TRBV7-9 with TRBJ1-5, with D maybe TRBD1 (6 bases). CDR3 length equals 16 residues. Germline V CDR1 and CDR2: SEHNR, FQNEAQ (reference sequence). Trimming removed 0 bases from V and 2 bases from J, with 11 bases in between. In DNA, the CDR3 is TGTGCCAGCAGCTTAGCTGTGGGGGCAGGCAATCAGCCCCAGCATTTT. This gives the protein CASSLAVGAGNQPQHF.